These 4 T cell receptor beta chains were sequenced from one sample in a study of beta chain features in type 1 diabetes. All of the isolated RNA was reverse transcribed, so expressed TCRB transcripts were sequenced. TCRdb keeps only in-frame clones here, not all; method: immunoSEQ multiplex PCR. The table lists 970,000 or so clones, 17% of them singletons. Specimen: naive CD4+ T cells from blood. These receptors came from a woman aged 18 to 35 in good health.

This sequence joins TRBV6-1 and TRBJ2-1; 11 bases are a match to TRBD2. The CDR3 is 15 amino acids. Germline values: CDR1 MNHNS, CDR2 SASEGT. The V and J ends lost 10 bases and 6 bases, in that order; junction bases with no gene match: 11. The CDR3 reads CANARTSGRSNEQFF. The DNA of the CDR3 is TGTGCCAACGCAAGAACTAGCGGGAGAAGCAATGAGCAGTTCTTC.

This clone was found a few times. This sequence joins TRBV20-1 and TRBJ2-1, with D possibly matching TRBD2 (5 bases). This CDR3 has 11 residues. With 3 bases removed from V and 7 bases from J, the gap between germline ends came to 7 bases. Germline V lookup: CDR1 DFQATT, CDR2 SNEGSKA (reference sequence). DNA for the CDR3: TGCAGTGCTAGCAAGCGGAATGAGCAGTTCTTC. This sequence encodes CSASKRNEQFF.

The chain recombines TRBV19 with TRBJ2-7, with a possible D match to TRBD2 (5 bases). V shed 1 base and J shed 2 bases, with 6 bases lying between them. Germline CDR1 and CDR2: LNHDA and SQIVND (reference sequence). CDR3 length equals 13 residues. CDR3 nucleotides: TGTGCCAGTAGTATAGGGGGAGCCTACGAGCAGTACTTC. This encodes CASSIGGAYEQYF.

This clone was counted ten times or more. This chain uses TRBV21-1 with TRBJ2-4; the table calls TRBD2, which could not be checked here. TRBV21-1 is a documented pseudogene. The CDR3 has 13 residues. CDR3 bases: TGTGCCAGCAGCAAAAGGCGCGGGAGCATTCAGTACTTC. Its translation: CASSKRRGSIQYF.